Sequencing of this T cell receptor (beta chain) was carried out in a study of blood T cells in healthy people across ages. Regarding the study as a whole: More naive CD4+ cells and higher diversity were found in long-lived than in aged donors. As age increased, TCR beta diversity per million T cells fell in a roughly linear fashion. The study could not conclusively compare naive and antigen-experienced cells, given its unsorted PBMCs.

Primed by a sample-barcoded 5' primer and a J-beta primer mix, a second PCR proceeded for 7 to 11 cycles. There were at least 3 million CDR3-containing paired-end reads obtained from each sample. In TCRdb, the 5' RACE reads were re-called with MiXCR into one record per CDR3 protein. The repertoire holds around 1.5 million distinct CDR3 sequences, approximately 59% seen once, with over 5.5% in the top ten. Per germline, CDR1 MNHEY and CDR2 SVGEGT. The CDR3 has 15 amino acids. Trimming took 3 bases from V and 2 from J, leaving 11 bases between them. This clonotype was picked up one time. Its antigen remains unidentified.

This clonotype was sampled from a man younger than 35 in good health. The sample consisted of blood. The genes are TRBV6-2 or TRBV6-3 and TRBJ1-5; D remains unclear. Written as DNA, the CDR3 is TGTGCCAGCAGTTATGAGTTAAGGGGCAATCAGCCCCAGCATTTT. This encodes CASSYELRGNQPQHF.